These T cell receptor beta chains were read from a single sample in a study of CD8+CD57+ T cells in acquired aplastic anemia. TCRdb passed the reads through MiXCR, listing each CDR3 protein once. The data show some 290,000 distinct CDR3 sequences, 45% to 70% seen once. Sequencing used sorted CD4+, CD8+, or CD8+CD57+ T cells (not recorded which) from PBMCs. These receptors were collected from a human donor with severe aplastic anemia or a healthy control (not recorded which). The conserved cysteine and the conserved F or W are not part of the CDR3 here.

12,TRBV7-9,ASSLAEGTYGYT
14,TRBV7-9,ASSYSGQGEYYGYT
15,TRBV24-1,ATSDSSRGIATDTQY
12,TRBV28,ASSLAAGFYEQY
13,TRBV24-1,ATSDWGTGTHEQY
12,TRBV9,ASSVSGNTGELF
11,TRBV5-1,ASSIRQGDEQF
11,TRBV7-8,ASLGLAEHEQF
11,TRBV20-1,SAREPGLAPQF
14,TRBV19,ASSIPDGGYNSPLH
12,TRBV5-5,ASSLEVGDYGYT
13,TRBV5-5,ASSPGSRLNTEAF
15,TRBV7-9,ASSSTDRVSSYNEQF
10,TRBV12-3/TRBV12-4,ASTPDRGEAF
11,TRBV20-1,SASNSVSYGYT
14,TRBV2,ASSLSVLAGGDTQY
11,TRBV4-1,ASSHPRTSSTY
12,TRBV2,ASSVGTGDYGYT
11,TRBV5-6,ASSLTGNKPQH
11,TRBV11-3,ASSHRYQETQY
12,TRBV6-4,ASSGAGEAGELF
12,TRBV4-1,ASSQTWTSGEQF